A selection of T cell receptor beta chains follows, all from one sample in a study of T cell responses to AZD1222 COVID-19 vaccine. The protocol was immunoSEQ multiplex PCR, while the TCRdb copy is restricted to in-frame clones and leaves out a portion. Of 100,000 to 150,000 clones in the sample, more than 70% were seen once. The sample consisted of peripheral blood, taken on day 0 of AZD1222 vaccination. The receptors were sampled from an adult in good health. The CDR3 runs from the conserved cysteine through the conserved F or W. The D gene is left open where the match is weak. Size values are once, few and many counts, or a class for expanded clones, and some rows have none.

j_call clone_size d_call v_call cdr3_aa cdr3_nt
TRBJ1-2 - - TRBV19 CASSREADSSYTF TGTGCCAGTAGCCGGGAGGCGGACAGTAGCTACACCTTC
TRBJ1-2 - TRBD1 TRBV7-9 CASSSDRGYYGYTF TGTGCCAGCAGCTCGGACAGGGGGTACTATGGCTACACCTTC
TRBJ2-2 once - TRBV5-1 CASSPNAGELFF TGCGCCAGCAGCCCTAACGCCGGGGAGCTGTTTTTT
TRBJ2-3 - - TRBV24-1 CATSDWTDQADTQYF TGTGCCACCAGTGATTGGACAGATCAAGCAGATACGCAGTATTTT
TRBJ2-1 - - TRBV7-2 CASSHSIVGKHEQFF TGTGCCAGCAGCCACTCAATCGTAGGTAAGCATGAGCAGTTCTTC
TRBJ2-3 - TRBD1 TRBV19 CASSASGTGVGKDTQYF TGTGCCAGTAGTGCCTCCGGGACAGGGGTTGGAAAAGATACGCAGTATTTT
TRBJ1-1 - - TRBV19 CASKGYVYSSVRSPRNTEAFF TGTGCCAGTAAAGGTTATGTCTATTCTAGTGTTCGGTCGCCCCGGAACACTGAAGCTTTCTTT
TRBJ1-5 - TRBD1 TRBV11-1 CASSSTPGQGDQPQHF TGTGCCAGCAGCTCTACTCCGGGACAGGGCGATCAGCCCCAGCATTTT
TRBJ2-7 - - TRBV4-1 CASSQNTVYEQYF TGCGCCAGCAGCCAAAATACGGTCTACGAGCAGTACTTC
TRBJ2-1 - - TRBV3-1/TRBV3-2 CASSQGGRLYEQFF TGTGCCAGCAGCCAGGGGGGACGTCTCTATGAGCAGTTCTTC
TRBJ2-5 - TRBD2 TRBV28 CASSGLAGAKKQETQYF TGTGCCAGCTCGGGACTAGCGGGAGCGAAAAAACAAGAGACCCAGTACTTC
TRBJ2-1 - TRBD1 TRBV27 CASSLFPGGEQFF TGTGCCAGCAGTTTATTCCCAGGGGGTGAGCAGTTCTTC
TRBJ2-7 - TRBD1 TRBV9 CASSPQGGGEQYF TGTGCCAGCAGCCCACAAGGGGGCGGTGAGCAGTACTTC
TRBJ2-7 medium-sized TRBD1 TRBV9 CASSATTGGEQYF TGTGCCAGCAGCGCAACGACAGGGGGCGAGCAGTACTTC
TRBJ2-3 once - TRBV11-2 CASTPLYSPADTQYF TGTGCCAGCACCCCTTTATACAGTCCCGCAGATACGCAGTATTTT
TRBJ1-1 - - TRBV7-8 CASSSKQGGTEAFF TGTGCCAGCAGCTCAAAGCAGGGTGGCACTGAAGCTTTCTTT
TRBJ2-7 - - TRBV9 CASSGQGEGLGDEQYF TGTGCCAGCAGCGGCCAGGGGGAGGGTTTGGGTGACGAGCAGTACTTC
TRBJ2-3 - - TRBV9 CASSVVPDQDTDTQYF TGTGCCAGCAGCGTAGTTCCCGACCAAGACACAGATACGCAGTATTTT
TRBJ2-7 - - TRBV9 CASSPQSGYEQYF TGTGCCAGCAGCCCCCAGAGTGGCTACGAGCAGTACTTC
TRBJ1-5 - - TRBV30 CAWSVRSNQPQHF TGTGCCTGGAGTGTAAGGAGCAATCAGCCCCAGCATTTT
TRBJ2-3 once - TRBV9 CASSPFTGGTTDTQYF TGTGCCAGCAGCCCCTTTACGGGCGGAACCACAGATACGCAGTATTTT
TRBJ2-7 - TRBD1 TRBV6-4 CASRSRGLMGYEQYF TGTGCCAGCAGATCGAGGGGGCTGATGGGCTACGAGCAGTACTTC
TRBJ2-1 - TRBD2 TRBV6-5 CASSLSGSQGNEQFF TGTGCCAGCAGTCTTAGCGGGAGCCAGGGTAATGAGCAGTTCTTC
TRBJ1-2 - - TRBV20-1 CSASRQGNGYTF TGCAGTGCTAGTCGTCAGGGGAATGGCTACACCTTC
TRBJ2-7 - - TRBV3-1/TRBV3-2 CASSGADSYEQYF TGTGCCAGCAGCGGCGCAGATTCCTACGAGCAGTACTTC
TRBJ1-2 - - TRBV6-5 CASSPREVGYGYTF TGTGCCAGCAGTCCTCGGGAGGTTGGCTATGGCTACACCTTC
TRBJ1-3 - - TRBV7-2 CASSLEFGGAGNTIYF TGTGCCAGCAGCTTAGAGTTCGGGGGGGCTGGAAACACCATATATTTT
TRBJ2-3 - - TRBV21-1 CASSKATSGSSDTQYF TGTGCCAGCAGCAAAGCGACTAGCGGGAGCTCAGATACGCAGTATTTT